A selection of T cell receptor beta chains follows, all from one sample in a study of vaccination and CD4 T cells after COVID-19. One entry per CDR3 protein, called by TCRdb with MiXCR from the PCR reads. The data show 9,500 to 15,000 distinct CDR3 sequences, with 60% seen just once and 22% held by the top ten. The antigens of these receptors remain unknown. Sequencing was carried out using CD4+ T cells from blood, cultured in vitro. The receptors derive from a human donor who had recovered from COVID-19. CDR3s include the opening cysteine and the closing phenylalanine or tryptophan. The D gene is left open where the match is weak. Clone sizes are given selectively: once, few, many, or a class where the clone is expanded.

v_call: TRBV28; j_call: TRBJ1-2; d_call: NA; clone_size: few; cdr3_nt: TGTGCCAGCAGTGAGCAGGGGAACTATGGCTACACCTTC; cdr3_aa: CASSEQGNYGYTF
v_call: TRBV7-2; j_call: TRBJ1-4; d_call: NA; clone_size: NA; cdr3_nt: TGTGCCAGCAGCACCCACAGGGACGCTAATGAAAAACTGTTTTTT; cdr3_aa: CASSTHRDANEKLFF
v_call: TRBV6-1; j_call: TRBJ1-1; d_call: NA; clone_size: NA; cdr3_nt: TGTGCCAGCAGTGAAGGCCGGGGGCGCGTAACTGAAGCTTTCTTT; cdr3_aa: CASSEGRGRVTEAFF
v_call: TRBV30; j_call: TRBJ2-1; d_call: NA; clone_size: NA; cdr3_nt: TGTGCCTGGAGTCCCCCAGGGGGGGGTTTGGATGAGCAGTTCTTC; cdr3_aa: CAWSPPGGGLDEQFF
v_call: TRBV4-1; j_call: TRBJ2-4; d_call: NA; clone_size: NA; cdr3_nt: TGCGCCAGCAGCCAGACACCCCGGAGGGAGGCCCAAAACATTCAGTACTTC; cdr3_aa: CASSQTPRREAQNIQYF
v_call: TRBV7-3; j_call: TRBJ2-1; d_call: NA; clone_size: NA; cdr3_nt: TGTGCCAGCAGCGTAACAGGGAGCGCTTACAATGAGCAGTTCTTC; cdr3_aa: CASSVTGSAYNEQFF
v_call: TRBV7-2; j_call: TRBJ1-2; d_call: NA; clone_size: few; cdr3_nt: TGTGCCAGCAGCCCTAGACCGGGACAAAGCTATGGCTACACCTTC; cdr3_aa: CASSPRPGQSYGYTF
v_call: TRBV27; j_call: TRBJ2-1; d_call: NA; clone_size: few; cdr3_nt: TGTGCCAGCACCTCGATCCTCTACAATGAGCAGTTCTTC; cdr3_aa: CASTSILYNEQFF
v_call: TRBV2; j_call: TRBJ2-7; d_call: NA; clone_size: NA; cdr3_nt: TGTGCCAGCAGTAAGGACATAAGAAGGGACGAGCAGTACTTC; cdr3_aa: CASSKDIRRDEQYF
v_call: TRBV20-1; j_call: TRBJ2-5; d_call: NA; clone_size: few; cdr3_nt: TGCAGTGCTAGAGCGGGAGCAGAGACCCAGTACTTC; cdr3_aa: CSARAGAETQYF
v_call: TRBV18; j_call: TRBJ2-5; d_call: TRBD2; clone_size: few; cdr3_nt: TGTGCCAGCTCACCAAGGGTAGCGGGATACCAAGAGACCCAGTACTTC; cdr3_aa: CASSPRVAGYQETQYF
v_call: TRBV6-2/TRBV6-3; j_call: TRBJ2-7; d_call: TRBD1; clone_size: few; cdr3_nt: TGTGCCAGCAGACCTCACCCCGGGACAGGGGACTCCTACGAGCAGTACTTC; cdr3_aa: CASRPHPGTGDSYEQYF
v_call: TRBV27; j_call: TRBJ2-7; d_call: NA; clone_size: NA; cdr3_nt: TGTGCCAGCAGTTTACTGGGGAAAGGCTACGAGCAGTACTTC; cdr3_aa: CASSLLGKGYEQYF
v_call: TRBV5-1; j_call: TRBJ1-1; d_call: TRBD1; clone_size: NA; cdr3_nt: TGCGCCAGCACCCGACAACCAGGGGGCCGCTCCATGAACACTGAAGCTTTCTTT; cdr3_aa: CASTRQPGGRSMNTEAFF
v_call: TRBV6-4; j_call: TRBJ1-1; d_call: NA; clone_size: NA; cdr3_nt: TGTGCCAGCAGTGACTCGGTCGGGACTGAAGCTTTCTTT; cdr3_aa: CASSDSVGTEAFF
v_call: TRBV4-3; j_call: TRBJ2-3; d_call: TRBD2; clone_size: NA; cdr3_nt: TGCGCCAGCAGCCAATCAACTAGCGTAGGCACAGATACGCAGTATTTT; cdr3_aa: CASSQSTSVGTDTQYF
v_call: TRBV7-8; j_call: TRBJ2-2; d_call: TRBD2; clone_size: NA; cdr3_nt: TGTGCCAGCAGCTTGCGGGAGGGCTCGAACACCGGGGAGCTGTTTTTT; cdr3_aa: CASSLREGSNTGELFF
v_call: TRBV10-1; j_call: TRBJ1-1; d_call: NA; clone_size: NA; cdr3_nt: TGCGCCAGCAGTGAAAGGGGCCGATTTGAAGCTTTCTTT; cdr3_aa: CASSERGRFEAFF
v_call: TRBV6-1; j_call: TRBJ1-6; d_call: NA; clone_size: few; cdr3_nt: TGTGCCAGCACCTTGGACATTAATTCACCCCTCCACTTT; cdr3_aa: CASTLDINSPLHF
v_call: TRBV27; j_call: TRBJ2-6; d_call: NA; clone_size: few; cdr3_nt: TGTGCCAGCAGTTTCCAGGCTGGGGCCAACGTCCTGACTTTC; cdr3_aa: CASSFQAGANVLTF
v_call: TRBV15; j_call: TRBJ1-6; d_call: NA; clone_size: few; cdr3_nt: TGTGCCACCAGCTCGCCGCGGGGAGGTGGTAATTCACCCCTCCACTTT; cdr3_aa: CATSSPRGGGNSPLHF
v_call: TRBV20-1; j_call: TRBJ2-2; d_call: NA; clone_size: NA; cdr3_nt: TGCAGTGCCGCCGCCGCGGGCGCCGGGGAGCTGTTTTTT; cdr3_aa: CSAAAAGAGELFF
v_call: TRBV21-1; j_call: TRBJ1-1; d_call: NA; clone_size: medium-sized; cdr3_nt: TGTGCCAGCAGGACGGGGGGTGAAGCTTTCTTT; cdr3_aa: CASRTGGEAFF
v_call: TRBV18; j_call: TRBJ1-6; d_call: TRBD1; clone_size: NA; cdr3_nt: TGTGCCAGCTCAACCGACAGGGCCAGGAATTCACCCCTCCACTTT; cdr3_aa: CASSTDRARNSPLHF
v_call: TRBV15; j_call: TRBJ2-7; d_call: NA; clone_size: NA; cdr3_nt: TGTGCCACCAGCAGAGATCCGAAAGGTTCCTACGAGCAGTACTTC; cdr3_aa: CATSRDPKGSYEQYF